Listed here are 24 T cell receptor beta chains from one sample, sequenced in a study of blood T cells in healthy people across ages. Next came a second PCR, run for about 7 to 12 cycles, which used a sample-barcoded 5' primer along with a J-beta primer mix. TCRdb analysed the 5' RACE reads with MiXCR anew, one entry per CDR3 protein. The sample yields approximately 600,000 distinct CDR3 sequences, 58% seen once. Sequenced sample: blood. These receptor sequences come from a man in his sixties in good health.

This clonotype is a singleton in its sample. The chain links TRBV20-1 to TRBJ2-3; the D gene is possibly TRBD2 (6 bases). V shed 6 bases and J shed 5 bases, with 15 bases lying between them. Germline CDR1 reads DFQATT; CDR2 reads SNEGSKA (reference sequence). This CDR3 is built from 13 residues. CDR3 DNA sequence: TGCAGTGCCCTAGGGGCTAGCGTAGATACGCAGTATTTT. Protein product: CSALGASVDTQYF.

This clonotype was counted only a few times. This rearrangement joins TRBV7-9 to TRBJ2-1, with 8 bases matching TRBD1. V lost 5 bases, J lost 2 bases, and 11 bases stayed unmatched. CDR3 length: 17 residues. Germline CDR1 reads SEHNR; CDR2 reads FQNEAQ (reference sequence). CDR3 nucleotide sequence: TGTGCCAGCAGCCCACCGACAGGGGACGGTACCTACAATGAGCAGTTCTTC. Translation: CASSPPTGDGTYNEQFF.

This chain uses TRBV18 with TRBJ2-7; tentatively, D is TRBD1 or TRBD2 (5 bases each). Between the trimmed V and J ends, which lost 0 bases and 1 base, there was a span of 10 bases. CDR1 KGHSH and CDR2 LQKENI come from the germline V gene. The CDR3 length is 15 residues. CDR3 nucleotide sequence: TGTGCCAGCTCACCACCCGGGACGCCGTCCTACGAGCAGTACTTC. Translating it yields CASSPPGTPSYEQYF.

This clonotype was seen only a few times. The chain carries TRBV5-1 and TRBJ2-3, with no clear D. Germline V CDR1 and CDR2: SGHRS, YFSETQ. Deletions cut 0 bases from V and 4 bases from J, with 9 bases between. This CDR3 has 14 residues. The CDR3 spells CASSLGPPADTQYF. The CDR3 DNA reads TGCGCCAGCAGCTTGGGACCCCCCGCAGATACGCAGTATTTT.

As for this clonotype: One base away lies a much larger clone, so this may be a sequencing read error. The CDR3 DNA sequence: TGTGCCAGCAGTTCCCAAAGGGACGCCTCCTACGAGCAGTACTTC. It is translated as CASSSQRDASYEQYF. The rearrangement uses TRBV6-6 and TRBJ2-7; D is possibly TRBD1 or TRBD2 (5 bases each). Germline lookup yields CDR1 MNHNY and CDR2 SVGAGI (reference sequence). The V gene lost 4 bases and the J gene lost 0 bases, with 13 bases spanning the gap. This CDR3 is built from 15 residues.

In its sample, this clonotype was seen a few times. The V gene is TRBV20-1, the J gene TRBJ2-7; D uncertain. This CDR3 has 12 amino acids. Trimming took off 6 bases at V and 0 bases at J, with 9 bases between the two ends. Germline loops: CDR1 DFQATT, CDR2 SNEGSKA (reference sequence). CDR3 coding DNA: TGCAGTGCCTCGGTACCCTCCTACGAGCAGTACTTC. Translated, it gives CSASVPSYEQYF.

This clonotype was recorded once. This chain links TRBV6-1 with TRBJ1-1; no definite D call. The germline V gene encodes CDR1 MNHNS and CDR2 SASEGT. The CDR3 spans 15 residues. V dropped 9 bases and J dropped 0 bases, with 17 bases sitting between them. The CDR3 sequence is CARRVQAPLNTEAFF. The CDR3 DNA reads TGTGCCAGAAGGGTCCAGGCTCCCCTGAACACTGAAGCTTTCTTT.

This CDR3 reads CASSPPRDKNIQYF. The DNA of the CDR3 is TGTGCCAGCAGCCCCCCGCGGGACAAAAACATTCAGTACTTC. The chain is built from TRBV7-9 and TRBJ2-4, with D possibly matching TRBD2 (6 bases). The germline V gene has CDR1 SEHNR and CDR2 FQNEAQ (reference sequence). This CDR3 has 14 amino acids. Trimming pared 5 bases from V and 3 bases from J, leaving 11 bases between.

The genes are TRBV7-2 and TRBJ2-7, with D uncertain. This CDR3 has 13 amino acids. The V end lost 10 bases, the J end lost 0 bases, and 13 bases lay between the germline ends. Germline values: CDR1 SGHTA, CDR2 FQGNSA. The CDR3 region has the DNA TGTGCCACCCAATGGTTGAACTCCTACGAGCAGTACTTC. Encoded protein: CATQWLNSYEQYF.

A remark on this clonotype: A read error may produce the germline difference seen at one junction end. The chain recombines TRBV29-1 with TRBJ2-5, with TRBD1 matching 9 bases. The CDR3 consists of 13 residues. Per germline, CDR1 SQVTM and CDR2 ANQGSEA. This chain's CDR3 is CSVRTGAGETLYF. The CDR3 nucleotides read TGCAGCGTGAGGACAGGGGCGGGAGAGACCCTGTACTTC.

The chain combines TRBV11-3 with TRBJ2-5; the D gene is possibly TRBD1 (6 bases). The CDR3 runs 15 residues. CDR1 is SGHNT, CDR2 YENEEA, per germline. V was shortened by 5 bases and J by 5 bases, with 18 bases between the two germline ends. CDR3 sequence: CASSLRQAPPETQYF. The CDR3 nucleotides read TGTGCCAGCAGCCTTCGACAGGCTCCCCCTGAGACCCAGTACTTC.

The chain has TRBV6-5 and TRBJ1-2; TRBD1 aligns across 9 bases. The V segment lost 6 bases and the J segment 4 bases; nucleotides outside the gene matches: 6. Germline lookup yields CDR1 MNHEY and CDR2 SVGAGI. This CDR3 is 14 amino acids long. The chain's CDR3 is CASSPQGASYGYTF. CDR3 DNA: TGTGCCAGCAGCCCACAGGGGGCCTCCTATGGCTACACCTTC.

The chain uses TRBV5-1 and TRBJ2-7, with D tentatively TRBD1 or TRBD2 (5 bases each). V was cut by 0 bases and J by 3 bases, with 10 bases left in between. The CDR3 runs 14 residues. Germline V gene lookup returns CDR1 SGHRS and CDR2 YFSETQ. The CDR3 nucleotides read TGCGCCAGCAGCTTGGGTGCAGGGAGCTACGAGCAGTACTTC. Residues: CASSLGAGSYEQYF.

As regards this clonotype: One end of the junction is discordant with germline, which a read error may explain. The V and J genes are TRBV6-6 and TRBJ1-6; 7 nucleotides agree with TRBD1. CDR3 length: 14 residues. The germline V gene has CDR1 MNHNY and CDR2 SVGAGI (reference sequence). CDR3 region: CTRGGQAGNSPLHF. The CDR3 DNA is TGTACCAGAGGCGGACAGGCGGGGAATTCACCCCTCCACTTT.

The genes are TRBV10-3 and TRBJ2-1; 8 nucleotides match TRBD2. The CDR3 contains 14 residues. From germline, CDR1 is ENHRY and CDR2 SYGVKD. J was trimmed by 8 bases and V by 2 bases; bases with no gene match: 5. CDR3 coding DNA: TGTGCCATCAGTGAGCAAGGACTAGCCCATGAGCAGTTCTTC. This encodes CAISEQGLAHEQFF.

This clonotype was recorded only once. The chain is built from TRBV5-1 and TRBJ2-1, with D possibly TRBD2 on 5 matching bases. The CDR3 loop spans 12 amino acids. V lost 6 bases and J 6 bases, leaving 10 bases between the germline ends. The germline V gene has CDR1 SGHRS and CDR2 YFSETQ. The CDR3 nucleotides are TGCGCCAGCATGGAGGCATTCAATGAGCAGTTCTTC. Translated: CASMEAFNEQFF.

This chain joins TRBV7-9 and TRBJ1-2, with D unresolved. Germline V gene lookup returns CDR1 SEHNR and CDR2 FQNEAQ (reference sequence). The length of the CDR3 is 12 residues. Trimming took off 3 bases at V and 7 bases at J, with 9 bases between the two ends. This chain's CDR3 is CASSFERSGYTF. The CDR3 DNA is TGTGCCAGCAGCTTCGAGCGGAGTGGCTACACCTTC.

The CDR3 bases are TGTGCCAGCGTCTCCCTCCACATAGGGGGGGACAGCCAGCCCCAGCATTTT. This translates into CASVSLHIGGDSQPQHF. The rearrangement links TRBV27 to TRBJ1-5, with TRBD1 matching 7 bases. CDR1 is MNHEY, CDR2 SMNVEV, per germline (reference sequence). The J segment lost 7 bases and the V segment lost 8 bases, leaving 20 bases of the junction unmatched. This CDR3 has 17 residues.

This chain joins TRBV29-1 and TRBJ2-2; perhaps TRBD1 as D (6 bases). Germline CDR1 and CDR2: SQVTM and ANQGSEA. CDR3 length: 14 residues. V gave up 7 bases and J gave up 1 base, with 13 bases separating them. CDR3 residues: CSGTGTQNTGELFF. CDR3 sequence (DNA): TGCAGCGGCACCGGGACACAGAACACCGGGGAGCTGTTTTTT.

J is TRBJ2-5 and V is TRBV11-2; either TRBD1 or TRBD2 may fit D (5 bases each). CDR1 is SGHAT, CDR2 FQNNGV, per germline. The CDR3 totals 19 residues. The ends were cut back, 2 bases at V and 0 bases at J, with 22 bases in the middle. The chain's CDR3 is CASSLRGQGSAAYQETQYF. DNA of the CDR3: TGTGCCAGCAGCTTACGGGGCCAGGGATCAGCCGCGTACCAAGAGACCCAGTACTTC.

Only one count was recorded for this clonotype. The chain uses TRBV12-5 and TRBJ2-1; D remains ambiguous. CDR1 is LGHNT, CDR2 FRNRAP, per germline. There are 15 residues in the CDR3. V was cut by 7 bases and J by 2 bases, with 15 bases left in between. This chain's CDR3 is CASAPPGPPYNEQFF. The CDR3, as DNA: TGTGCTAGTGCCCCACCGGGTCCACCCTACAATGAGCAGTTCTTC.

This chain joins TRBV2 and TRBJ2-1, with D maybe TRBD1 (6 bases). Germline V gene sequence: CDR1 SNHLY, CDR2 FYNNEI. V was trimmed by 0 bases and J by 9 bases, leaving 12 bases between them. The CDR3 sequence is 14 residues long. In nucleotides, the CDR3 is TGTGCCAGCAGTGAAGCTTTGGGGGCGGGTGAGCAGTTCTTC. The encoded protein is CASSEALGAGEQFF.

The chain combines TRBV6-1 with TRBJ2-4; 8 positions agree with TRBD2. The end of the DNA aligns better with TRBJ2-7, so the J call may be wrong. Germline lookup yields CDR1 MNHNS and CDR2 SASEGT. This CDR3 is built from 14 residues. For the CDR3, the DNA is TGTGCCAGCAACCCAAGGGGTAGCGGGGACGAGCAGTACTTC. This encodes CASNPRGSGDEQYF.

In its sample, this clonotype was seen a few times. The chain links TRBV29-1 to TRBJ2-1, with 7 positions matching TRBD2. The CDR3 spans 13 residues. V shed 6 bases, J shed 0 bases, and the junction held 2 bases outside the gene matches. Germline CDR1 and CDR2: SQVTM and ANQGSEA. Here the CDR3 reads CSVTSDSYNEQFF. DNA of the CDR3: TGCAGCGTAACTAGCGACTCCTACAATGAGCAGTTCTTC.